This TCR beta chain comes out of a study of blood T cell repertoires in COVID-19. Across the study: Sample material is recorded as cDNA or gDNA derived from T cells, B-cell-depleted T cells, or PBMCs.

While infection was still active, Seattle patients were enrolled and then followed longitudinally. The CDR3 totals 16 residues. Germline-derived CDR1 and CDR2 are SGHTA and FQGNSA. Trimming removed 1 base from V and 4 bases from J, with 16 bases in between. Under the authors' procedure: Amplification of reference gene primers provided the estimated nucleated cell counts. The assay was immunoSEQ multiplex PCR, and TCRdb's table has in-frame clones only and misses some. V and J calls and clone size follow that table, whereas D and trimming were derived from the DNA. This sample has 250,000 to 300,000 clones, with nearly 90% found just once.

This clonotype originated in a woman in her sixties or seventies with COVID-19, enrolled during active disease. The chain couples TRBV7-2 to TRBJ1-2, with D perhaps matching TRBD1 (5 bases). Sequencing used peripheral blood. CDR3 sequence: CASSLGPTGVPYGYTF. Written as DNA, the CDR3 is TGTGCCAGCAGCTTAGGACCAACGGGGGTGCCCTATGGCTACACCTTC. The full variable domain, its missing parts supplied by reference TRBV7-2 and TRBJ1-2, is GAGVSQSPSNKVTEKGKDVELRCDPISGHTALYWYRQSLGQGLEFLIYFQGNSAPDKSGLPSDRFSAERTGGSVSTLTIQRTQQEDSAVYLCASSLGPTGVPYGYTFGSGTRLTVV.